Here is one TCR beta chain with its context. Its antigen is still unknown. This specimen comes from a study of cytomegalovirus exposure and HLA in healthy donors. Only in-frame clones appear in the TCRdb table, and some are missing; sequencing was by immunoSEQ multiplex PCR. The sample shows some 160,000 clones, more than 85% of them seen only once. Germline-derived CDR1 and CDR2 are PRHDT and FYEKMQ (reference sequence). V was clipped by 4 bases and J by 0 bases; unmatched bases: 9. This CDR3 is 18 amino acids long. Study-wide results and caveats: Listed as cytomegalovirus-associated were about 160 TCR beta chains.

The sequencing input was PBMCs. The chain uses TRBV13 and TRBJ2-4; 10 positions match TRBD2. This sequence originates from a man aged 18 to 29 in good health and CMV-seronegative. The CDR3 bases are TGTGCCAGCAGCTCACTTAGCGGGAGGACCTTAGCCAAAAACATTCAGTACTTC. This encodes CASSSLSGRTLAKNIQYF.